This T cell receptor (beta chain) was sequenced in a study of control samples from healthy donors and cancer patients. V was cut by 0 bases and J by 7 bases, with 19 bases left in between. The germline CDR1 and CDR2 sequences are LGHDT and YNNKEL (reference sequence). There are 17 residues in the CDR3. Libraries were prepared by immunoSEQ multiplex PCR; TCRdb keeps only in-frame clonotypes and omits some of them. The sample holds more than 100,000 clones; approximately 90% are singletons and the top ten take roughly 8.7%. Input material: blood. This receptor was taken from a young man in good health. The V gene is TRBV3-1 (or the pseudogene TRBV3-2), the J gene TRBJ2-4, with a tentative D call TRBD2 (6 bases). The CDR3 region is CASSQDPIRAGRNIQYF. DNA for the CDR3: TGTGCCAGCAGCCAAGATCCTATACGAGCTGGGAGGAACATTCAGTACTTC.